The rows below give T cell receptor beta chains drawn from one sample of a study of T cell repertoires in cytomegalovirus infection. From the reads, TCRdb called clonotypes with MiXCR, one entry per CDR3 protein. Among around 240,000 distinct CDR3 sequences, 22% were seen once, and the ten largest hold roughly 20%. The specimen sequenced was CD8+ T cells from PBMCs. Receptors were obtained from a human donor in good health (CMV status not recorded). Some clones in this sample may be carry-over from other donors' samples. Both conserved end residues are part of each CDR3. Fields, in order: J gene, clone size, V gene, D gene, CDR3 DNA, CDR3 protein. The D gene is left open where the match is weak. A clone size is listed for some rows: how often the clone was seen (once, few, many), or a class if it is expanded.

TRBJ1-1,few,TRBV6-6,NA,TGTGCCAGCAGTTACTCGATGAGGGGGACTGAAGCTTTCTTT,CASSYSMRGTEAFF
TRBJ1-2,few,TRBV7-9,NA,TGTGCCAGCAGCCCCCTCGACGACTATGGCTACACCTTC,CASSPLDDYGYTF
TRBJ1-4,NA,TRBV19,NA,TGTGCCAGTAGAGAGACACATAAAGGCGGTGAAAAACTGTTTTTT,CASRETHKGGEKLFF
TRBJ2-2,few,TRBV12-3/TRBV12-4,TRBD2,TGTGCCAGCGGGACTAGCGGTGCCGGGGAGCTGTTTTTT,CASGTSGAGELFF
TRBJ2-5,few,TRBV29-1,NA,TGCAGCGCAGTCCAGGTGGGGGGCATCCCCGAGACCCAGTACTTC,CSAVQVGGIPETQYF
TRBJ2-7,many,TRBV7-9,NA,TGTGCCAGCAGCCGGGCAGGGGCTCCCTACGAGCAGTACTTC,CASSRAGAPYEQYF
TRBJ2-1,many,TRBV20-1,TRBD1,TGCAGTGCTGATGGACAGGGGGCGTCTTATGAGCAGTTCTTC,CSADGQGASYEQFF
TRBJ1-5,NA,TRBV14,NA,TGTGCCAGCAGCCAAGACATAGGGGGGAGCAATCAGCCCCAGCATTTT,CASSQDIGGSNQPQHF
TRBJ2-7,NA,TRBV7-8,NA,TGTGCCAGCAGCACCGACGACAGTACCTACGAGCAGTACTTC,CASSTDDSTYEQYF
TRBJ2-1,few,TRBV5-5,NA,TGTGCCAGCAGCTACGACCAGCAGTCAGACAATGAGCAGTTCTTC,CASSYDQQSDNEQFF
TRBJ2-7,many,TRBV7-6,NA,TGTGCCAGCAGCTTAGTATCGGGGCTCTCCTACGAGCAGTACTTC,CASSLVSGLSYEQYF
TRBJ2-5,once,TRBV6-5,TRBD2,TGTGCCAGCAGTTACCCCTTCGGGGGGGGACAAGAGACCCAGTACTTC,CASSYPFGGGQETQYF
TRBJ2-1,few,TRBV6-2/TRBV6-3,TRBD1,TGTGCCAGCAGTTACTCGATACAGGGGGCCTTCGATGAGCAGTTCTTC,CASSYSIQGAFDEQFF
TRBJ1-1,NA,TRBV29-1,TRBD1,TGCAGCGTTGTGGGGGACAGTAACACTGAAGCTTTCTTT,CSVVGDSNTEAFF
TRBJ2-1,many,TRBV7-9,NA,TGTGCCAGCAGCCTCGGCACCCTCTACAATGAGCAGTTCTTC,CASSLGTLYNEQFF
TRBJ2-1,few,TRBV11-2,NA,TGTGCCAGCAGCTTACCGGATTGGGGGATCTACAATGAGCAGTTCTTC,CASSLPDWGIYNEQFF
TRBJ2-3,NA,TRBV7-6,NA,TGTGCCAGCAGCCCACTGGGACACACAGATACGCAGTATTTT,CASSPLGHTDTQYF
TRBJ2-5,NA,TRBV27,NA,TGTGCCAGCAGTTTCGGTCGCGGGTATCAAGAGACCCAGTACTTC,CASSFGRGYQETQYF
TRBJ2-7,NA,TRBV15,TRBD1,TGTGCCACCAGCGACAGGGGATCATCCTACGAGCAGTACTTC,CATSDRGSSYEQYF
TRBJ1-2,NA,TRBV7-9,NA,TGTGCCAGCAGCAAAGAAACAAGCGGCGGCTTTTATGGCTACACCTTC,CASSKETSGGFYGYTF
TRBJ2-7,many,TRBV29-1,NA,TGCAGCGTTGAATGGGCAGGCCAGGGGTTGGGAGAGCAGTACTTC,CSVEWAGQGLGEQYF
TRBJ2-1,many,TRBV7-8,NA,TGTGCCAGCAGCCCCCGTGCGGGGATCTACAATGAGCAGTTCTTC,CASSPRAGIYNEQFF
TRBJ2-1,few,TRBV7-6,TRBD2,TGTGCCAGCCGTCCGACTAGCGGGGGGAATGAGCAGTTCTTC,CASRPTSGGNEQFF
TRBJ2-3,many,TRBV7-8,NA,TGTGCCAGTAAGCTTAACGTAGGCGGGGGCGGCACAGATACGCAGTATTTT,CASKLNVGGGGTDTQYF
TRBJ2-2,few,TRBV19,NA,TGTGCCAGTAGTATAGCATCTTCCGGGGAGCTGTTTTTT,CASSIASSGELFF
TRBJ2-7,NA,TRBV20-1,NA,TGCAGTGCCCCGGCGGGGTACGAGCAGTACTTC,CSAPAGYEQYF
TRBJ1-6,NA,TRBV11-2,TRBD1,TGTGCCAGCAGCCCCGACAGGGGCGTCGACGCGTTAAATTCACCCCTCCACTTT,CASSPDRGVDALNSPLHF
TRBJ2-7,few,TRBV7-9,NA,TGTGCCAGCAGCCAGGGGGGCAGCTACGAGCAGTACTTC,CASSQGGSYEQYF
TRBJ2-7,NA,TRBV28,TRBD2,TGTGCCAGCAGACCCCTAGCGGGCGTTTCCTACGAGCAGTACTTC,CASRPLAGVSYEQYF
TRBJ1-6,few,TRBV2,NA,TGTGCCAGCAGTGTTCACCAGGGTTTCAATTCACCCCTCCACTTT,CASSVHQGFNSPLHF